This T cell receptor beta chain was profiled in a study of cytomegalovirus exposure and HLA in healthy donors. Findings of the study overall: For cytomegalovirus status, the classifier reportedly gave diagnoses with high specificity and sensitivity.

Generated by immunoSEQ multiplex PCR, the TCRdb table keeps only in-frame clones and is missing some. Among 95,000 to 120,000 clones, 90% to 97% were seen once, and the ten largest hold under 0.75%. This clone showed up just once. Its antigen is currently unknown. This TCR came from a woman between 18 and 29 years old in good health and CMV-seronegative. The sequenced sample was PBMCs.

CDR3 amino acids: CASSQGRLGTGGPNTEAFF. The CDR3 coding sequence is TGTGCCAGCAGCCAAGGAAGATTGGGGACAGGGGGCCCGAACACTGAAGCTTTCTTT. The chain joins TRBV4-2 to TRBJ1-1; 12 positions match TRBD1. Losses at the gene ends were 1 base for V and 1 base for J; bases not matched to a gene: 10. Looked up from germline, CDR1 is LGHNA and CDR2 is YNFKEQ. The CDR3 extends over 19 amino acids.